One sample yielded the 13 T cell receptor beta chains listed below, sequenced in a study of shared clonotypes between healthy human individuals. TCRdb keeps only in-frame clones here, not all; method: immunoSEQ multiplex PCR. The table includes fewer than 2.5 million clones, more than 85% detected once. Sequencing input: naive CD4+ T cells from PBMCs. The subset was: CD45RA+ positively selected. These receptors all stem from a man aged 18 to 30 in good health. Some clones in this sample may be carry-over from other donors' samples.

The gene calls are TRBV5-1 and TRBJ2-5; the D gene could be TRBD1 or TRBD2 (5 bases each). V was clipped by 4 bases and J by 5 bases, with 15 bases between them. The CDR3 spans 14 residues. CDR1 SGHRS and CDR2 YFSETQ come from the germline V gene. The CDR3 coding sequence is TGCGCCAGCAGCCCCGGGACCATCGGGGAGACCCAGTACTTC. Protein: CASSPGTIGETQYF.

The chain couples TRBV10-1 to TRBJ2-2, with D tentatively TRBD2 (6 bases). The CDR3 is made up of 16 amino acids. The V end lost 4 bases, the J end lost 1 base, and 13 bases lay between the germline ends. Germline CDR1 and CDR2: WNHNN and SYGVQD (reference sequence). The CDR3 here is CASSGAGTQNTGELFF. The CDR3 region has the DNA TGCGCCAGCAGTGGAGCCGGGACTCAGAACACCGGGGAGCTGTTTTTT.

The chain combines TRBV19 with TRBJ1-1, with 7 bases that match TRBD1. The CDR3 spans 15 residues. After removal of 4 bases from V and 6 bases from J, the junction contained 11 bases not matched to a gene. Per the germline V gene, CDR1 is LNHDA and CDR2 is SQIVND (reference sequence). The CDR3 nucleotides read TGTGCCAGTAGTAGGGCAGGGGGGATTGGGGCTGAAGCTTTCTTT. This gives the protein CASSRAGGIGAEAFF.

The chain carries TRBV5-4 and TRBJ1-1; no definite D call. Trimming stripped 4 bases from V and 2 bases from J, with 12 bases between. This CDR3 has 14 residues. CDR1 and CDR2 from the germline V gene are SGHNT and YYREEE (reference sequence). The CDR3 spells CASSGIGINTEAFF. In nucleotides, the CDR3 is TGTGCCAGCAGCGGAATTGGGATTAACACTGAAGCTTTCTTT.

The rearrangement uses TRBV11-3 and TRBJ2-1; 7 nucleotides agree with TRBD2. Germline V gives CDR1 SGHNT, CDR2 YENEEA. Trimming cost V 2 bases and J 0 bases; bases outside gene matches: 1. CDR3 length: 15 amino acids. CDR3 nucleotides: TGTGCCAGCAGCTTATGGACTAGCTCCTACAATGAGCAGTTCTTC. It translates to CASSLWTSSYNEQFF.

V usage is TRBV28 and J usage is TRBJ2-3; 11 bases are shared with TRBD2. The length of the CDR3 is 16 residues. V trimming: 6 bases; J trimming: 2 bases; junction bases outside the gene matches: 7. The germline V gene encodes CDR1 MDHEN and CDR2 SYDVKM. The CDR3 DNA follows: TGTGCCAGCAGCCTCCCGGGACTAGCGGACACAGATACGCAGTATTTT. It translates to CASSLPGLADTDTQYF.

The CDR3 bases are TGTGCCAGCTCACCGGAGGTCTGGGATGGCTACACCTTC. Translating gives CASSPEVWDGYTF. The chain couples TRBV18 to TRBJ1-2; no firm D call. The CDR3 spans 13 residues. V shed 3 bases and J shed 6 bases, with 11 bases lying between them. The germline V gene encodes CDR1 KGHSH and CDR2 LQKENI. The whole variable domain, filled in from reference TRBV18 and TRBJ1-2, reads NAGVMQNPRHLVRRRGQEARLRCSPMKGHSHVYWYRQLPEEGLKFMVYLQKENIIDESGMPKERFSAEFPKEGPSILRIQQVVRGDSAAYFCASSPEVWDGYTFGSGTRLTVV.

V gene TRBV2 combines with J gene TRBJ2-7; 7 positions match TRBD2. Per germline, CDR1 SNHLY and CDR2 FYNNEI. J was trimmed by 5 bases and V by 6 bases; bases with no gene match: 13. The CDR3 contains 15 residues. The CDR3 is CASSQSSGRQDEQYF. The CDR3 bases are TGTGCCAGCAGCCAGTCTAGCGGTAGACAAGACGAGCAGTACTTC.

The rearrangement links TRBV10-3 to TRBJ1-6; D is perhaps TRBD1 (6 bases). Between the trimmed V and J ends, which lost 1 base and 7 bases, there was a span of 11 bases. The CDR3 covers 15 residues. The germline CDR1 and CDR2 sequences are ENHRY and SYGVKD. Written as DNA, the CDR3 is TGTGCCATCAGTGAGTTTGGGGGCCCCAATTCACCCCTCCACTTT. Residues: CAISEFGGPNSPLHF.

This chain joins TRBV7-2 and TRBJ2-7, with 9 bases matching TRBD2. This CDR3 has 18 residues. With 3 bases clipped from V and 4 bases from J, the junction kept 16 bases outside the gene matches. Germline CDR1 reads SGHTA; CDR2 reads FQGNSA. The CDR3 DNA reads TGTGCCAGCAGCTTCCCTCCGGGTGCGGGAGGGCCGGAGTACGAGCAGTACTTC. It codes for CASSFPPGAGGPEYEQYF.

The rearrangement joins TRBV5-1 to TRBJ2-1, with 8 bases identical to TRBD2. The CDR3 is 15 amino acids. The V and J ends lost 4 bases and 9 bases, in that order; junction bases with no gene match: 12. CDR1 SGHRS and CDR2 YFSETQ come from the germline V gene. The CDR3 DNA is TGCGCCAGCAGCCTTGGTGGACTAGCTGTTATTGAGCAGTTCTTC. The encoded protein is CASSLGGLAVIEQFF.

J is TRBJ2-3 and V is TRBV2; no clear D gene. Trimming cost V 3 bases and J 10 bases, with 8 bases left between them. Germline-derived CDR1 and CDR2 are SNHLY and FYNNEI. The CDR3 is made up of 11 amino acids. The CDR3 sequence is CASSDPSAQYF. DNA of the CDR3: TGTGCCAGCAGTGACCCGTCCGCGCAGTATTTT.

The CDR3 loop reads CASSSPRGDGYTF. CDR3 DNA sequence: TGTGCCAGCAGTTCCCCCAGGGGCGATGGCTACACCTTC. The rearrangement links TRBV27 to TRBJ1-2; TRBD1 might be the D (6 bases). Per germline, CDR1 MNHEY and CDR2 SMNVEV (reference sequence). The CDR3 is 13 amino acids. V lost 4 bases and J lost 6, with 12 bases in between.